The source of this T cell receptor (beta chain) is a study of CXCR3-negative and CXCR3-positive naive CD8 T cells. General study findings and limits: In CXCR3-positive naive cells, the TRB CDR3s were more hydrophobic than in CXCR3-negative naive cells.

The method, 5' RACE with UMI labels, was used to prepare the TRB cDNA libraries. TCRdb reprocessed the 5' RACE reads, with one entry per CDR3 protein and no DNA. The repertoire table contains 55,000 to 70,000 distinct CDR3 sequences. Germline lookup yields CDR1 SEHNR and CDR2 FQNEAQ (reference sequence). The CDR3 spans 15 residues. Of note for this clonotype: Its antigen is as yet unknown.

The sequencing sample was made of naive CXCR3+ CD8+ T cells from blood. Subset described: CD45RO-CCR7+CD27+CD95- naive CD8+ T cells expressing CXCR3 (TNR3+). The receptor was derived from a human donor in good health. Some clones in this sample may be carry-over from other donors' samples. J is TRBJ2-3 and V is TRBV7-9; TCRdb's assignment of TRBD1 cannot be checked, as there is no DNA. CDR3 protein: CASSGTGTGKDTQYF.